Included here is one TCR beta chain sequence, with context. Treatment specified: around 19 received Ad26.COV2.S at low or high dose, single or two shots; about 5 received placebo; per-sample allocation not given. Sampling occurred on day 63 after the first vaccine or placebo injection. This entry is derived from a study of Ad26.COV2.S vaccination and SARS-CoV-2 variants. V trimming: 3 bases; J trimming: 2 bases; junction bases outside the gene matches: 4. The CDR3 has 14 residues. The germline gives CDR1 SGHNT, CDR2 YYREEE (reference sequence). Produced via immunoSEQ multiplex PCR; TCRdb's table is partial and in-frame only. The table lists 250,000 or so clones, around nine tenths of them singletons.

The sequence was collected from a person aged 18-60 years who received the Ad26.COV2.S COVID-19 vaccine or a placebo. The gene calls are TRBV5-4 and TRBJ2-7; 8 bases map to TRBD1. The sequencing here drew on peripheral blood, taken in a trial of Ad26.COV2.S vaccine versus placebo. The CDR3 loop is CASSSGQAAYEQYF. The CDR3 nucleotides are TGTGCCAGCAGCTCGGGACAGGCGGCCTACGAGCAGTACTTC.